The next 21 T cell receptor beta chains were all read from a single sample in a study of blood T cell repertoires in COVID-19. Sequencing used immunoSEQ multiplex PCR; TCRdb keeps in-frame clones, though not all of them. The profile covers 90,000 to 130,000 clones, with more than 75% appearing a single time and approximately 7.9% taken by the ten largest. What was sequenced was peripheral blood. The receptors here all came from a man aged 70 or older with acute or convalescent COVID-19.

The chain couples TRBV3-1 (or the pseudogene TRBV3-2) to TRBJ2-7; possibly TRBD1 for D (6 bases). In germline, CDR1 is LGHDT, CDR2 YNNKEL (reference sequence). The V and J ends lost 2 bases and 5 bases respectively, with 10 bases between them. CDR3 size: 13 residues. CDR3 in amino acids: CASSQQQGNEQYF. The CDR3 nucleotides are TGTGCCAGCAGCCAACAACAGGGCAACGAGCAGTACTTC.

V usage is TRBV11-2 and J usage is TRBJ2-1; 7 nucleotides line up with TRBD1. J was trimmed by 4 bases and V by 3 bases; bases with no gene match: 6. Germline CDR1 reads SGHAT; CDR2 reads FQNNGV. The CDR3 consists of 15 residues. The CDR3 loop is CASSFQRDRYNEQFF. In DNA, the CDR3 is TGTGCCAGCAGCTTCCAGAGGGACAGATACAATGAGCAGTTCTTC.

CDR3 DNA: TGTGCCAGCAGCTCCTGGGATCTAGCAGGCAATGAGCAGTTCTTC. It is translated as CASSSWDLAGNEQFF. This chain links TRBV27 with TRBJ2-1, with D maybe TRBD2 (5 bases). V was shortened by 6 bases and J by 6 bases, with 18 bases between the two germline ends. The CDR3 consists of 15 residues. Germline V gene sequence: CDR1 MNHEY, CDR2 SMNVEV (reference sequence).

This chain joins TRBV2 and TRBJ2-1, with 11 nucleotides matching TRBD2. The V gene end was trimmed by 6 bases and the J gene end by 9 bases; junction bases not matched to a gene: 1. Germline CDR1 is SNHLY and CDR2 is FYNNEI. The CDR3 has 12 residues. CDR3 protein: CASRGLAAEQFF. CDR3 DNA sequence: TGTGCCAGCAGGGGACTAGCGGCTGAGCAGTTCTTC.

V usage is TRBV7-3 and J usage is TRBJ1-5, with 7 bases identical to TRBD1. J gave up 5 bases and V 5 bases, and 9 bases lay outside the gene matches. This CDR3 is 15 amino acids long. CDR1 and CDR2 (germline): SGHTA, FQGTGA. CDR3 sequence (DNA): TGTGCCAGCAGCCCCACTCGGGACAGTTATCAGCCCCAGCATTTT. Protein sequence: CASSPTRDSYQPQHF.

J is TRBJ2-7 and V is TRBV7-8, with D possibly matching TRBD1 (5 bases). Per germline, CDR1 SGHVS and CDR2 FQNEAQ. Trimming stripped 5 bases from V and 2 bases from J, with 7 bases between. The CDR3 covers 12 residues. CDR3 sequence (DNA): TGTGCCAGCAGCCCCAGGGCCTACGAGCAGTACTTC. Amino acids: CASSPRAYEQYF. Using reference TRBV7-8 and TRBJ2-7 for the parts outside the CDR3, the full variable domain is GAGVSQSPRYKVAKRGQDVALRCDPISGHVSLFWYQQALGQGPEFLTYFQNEAQLDKSGLPSDRFFAERPEGSVSTLKIQRTQQEDSAVYLCASSPRAYEQYFGPGTRLTVT.

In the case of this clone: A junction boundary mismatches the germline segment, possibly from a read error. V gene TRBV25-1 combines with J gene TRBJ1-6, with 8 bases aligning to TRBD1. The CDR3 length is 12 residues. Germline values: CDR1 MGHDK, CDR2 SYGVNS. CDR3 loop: CASSPISGGPSF. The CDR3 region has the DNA TGTGCCAGCAGTCCAATCTCAGGGGGCCCATCGTTC. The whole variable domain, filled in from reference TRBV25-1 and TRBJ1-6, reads EADIYQTPRYLVIGTGKKITLECSQTMGHDKMYWYQQDPGMELHLIHYSYGVNSTEKGDLSSESTVSRIRTEHFPLTLESARPSHTSQYLCASSPISGGPSFGNGTRLTVT.

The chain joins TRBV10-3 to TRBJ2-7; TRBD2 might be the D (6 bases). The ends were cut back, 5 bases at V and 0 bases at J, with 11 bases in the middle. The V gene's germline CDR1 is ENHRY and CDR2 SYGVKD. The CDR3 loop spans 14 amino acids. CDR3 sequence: CAISSTGDSYEQYF. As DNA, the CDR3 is TGTGCCATCAGTTCGACGGGGGACTCCTACGAGCAGTACTTC.

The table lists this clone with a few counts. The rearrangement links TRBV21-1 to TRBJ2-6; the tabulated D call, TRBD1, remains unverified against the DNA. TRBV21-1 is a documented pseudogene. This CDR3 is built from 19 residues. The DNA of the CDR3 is TGTGCCAGCAACCCTGCGGGACAGGGGTCGGGGTCTGGGGCCAACGTCCTGACTTTC. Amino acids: CASNPAGQGSGSGANVLTF.

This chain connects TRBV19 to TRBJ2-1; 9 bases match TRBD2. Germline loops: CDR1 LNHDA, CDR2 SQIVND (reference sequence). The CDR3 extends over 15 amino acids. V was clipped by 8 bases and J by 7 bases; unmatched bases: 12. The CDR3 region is CASAPSGGRENEQFF. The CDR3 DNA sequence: TGTGCCAGTGCCCCCAGTGGCGGGAGGGAGAATGAGCAGTTCTTC.

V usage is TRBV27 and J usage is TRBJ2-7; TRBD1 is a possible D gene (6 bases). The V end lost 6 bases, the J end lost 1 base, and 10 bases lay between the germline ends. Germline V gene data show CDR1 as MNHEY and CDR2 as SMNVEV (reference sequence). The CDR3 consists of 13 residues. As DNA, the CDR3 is TGTGCCAGCAGGGGGGCCGGATCCTACGAGCAGTACTTC. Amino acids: CASRGAGSYEQYF.

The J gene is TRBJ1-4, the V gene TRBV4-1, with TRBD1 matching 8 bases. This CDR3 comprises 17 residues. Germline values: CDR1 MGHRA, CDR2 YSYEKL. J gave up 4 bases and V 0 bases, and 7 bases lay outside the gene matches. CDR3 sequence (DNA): TGCGCCAGCAGCCAAGAACCCCCCGACAGGGGTAATGAAAAACTGTTTTTT. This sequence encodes CASSQEPPDRGNEKLFF.

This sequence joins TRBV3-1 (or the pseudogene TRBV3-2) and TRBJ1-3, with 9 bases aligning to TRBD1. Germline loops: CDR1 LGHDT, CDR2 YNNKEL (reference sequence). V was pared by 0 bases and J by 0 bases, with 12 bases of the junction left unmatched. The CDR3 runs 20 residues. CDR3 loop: CASSQDSSFRTGASGNTIYF. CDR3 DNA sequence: TGTGCCAGCAGCCAAGATTCAAGTTTCCGGACAGGGGCCTCTGGAAACACCATATATTTT.

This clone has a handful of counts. In nucleotides, the CDR3 is TGTGCCAGCAGCAGGACAGGGGGCTCCTACGAGCAGTACTTC. This sequence encodes CASSRTGGSYEQYF. The genes are TRBV12-1 and TRBJ2-7; the table's D call TRBD1 went unverified against the DNA. TRBV12-1 is marked as a pseudogene. This CDR3 is built from 14 residues.

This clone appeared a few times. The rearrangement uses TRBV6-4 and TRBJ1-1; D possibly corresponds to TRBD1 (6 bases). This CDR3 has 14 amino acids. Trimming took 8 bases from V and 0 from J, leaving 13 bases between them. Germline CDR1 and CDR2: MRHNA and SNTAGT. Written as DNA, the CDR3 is TGTGCCAGCGGGGGGAGGGGGTTGAACACTGAAGCTTTCTTT. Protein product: CASGGRGLNTEAFF.

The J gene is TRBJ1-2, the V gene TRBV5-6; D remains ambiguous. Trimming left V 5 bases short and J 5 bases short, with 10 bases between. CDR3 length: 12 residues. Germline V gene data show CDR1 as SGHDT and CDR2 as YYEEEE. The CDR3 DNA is TGTGCCAGCAGTCCCCGAGCTTATGGCTACACCTTC. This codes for CASSPRAYGYTF.

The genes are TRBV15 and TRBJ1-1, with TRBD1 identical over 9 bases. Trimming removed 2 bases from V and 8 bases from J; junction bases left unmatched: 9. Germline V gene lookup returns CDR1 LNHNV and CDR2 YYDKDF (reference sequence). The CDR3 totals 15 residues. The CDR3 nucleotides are TGTGCCACCAGCAGATGGGTGGACAGGGGAGACGAAGCTTTCTTT. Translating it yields CATSRWVDRGDEAFF.

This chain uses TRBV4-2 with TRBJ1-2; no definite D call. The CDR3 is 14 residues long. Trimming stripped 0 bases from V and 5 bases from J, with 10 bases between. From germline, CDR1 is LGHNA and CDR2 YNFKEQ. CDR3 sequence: CASSQDPRGYGYTF. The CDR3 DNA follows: TGTGCCAGCAGCCAAGATCCTCGGGGTTATGGCTACACCTTC.

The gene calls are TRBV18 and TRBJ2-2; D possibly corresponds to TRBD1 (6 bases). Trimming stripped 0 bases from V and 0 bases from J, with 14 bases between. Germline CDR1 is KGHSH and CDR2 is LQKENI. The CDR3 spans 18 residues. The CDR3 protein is CASSPPRTGTPNTGELFF. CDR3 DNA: TGTGCCAGCTCACCACCTAGAACCGGGACACCGAACACCGGGGAGCTGTTTTTT.

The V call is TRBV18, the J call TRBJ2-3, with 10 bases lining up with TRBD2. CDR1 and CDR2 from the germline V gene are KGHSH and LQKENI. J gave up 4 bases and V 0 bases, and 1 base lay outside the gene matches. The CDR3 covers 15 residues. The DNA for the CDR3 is TGTGCCAGCTCACCACCAGCGGGGGGGCCAGATACGCAGTATTTT. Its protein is CASSPPAGGPDTQYF.

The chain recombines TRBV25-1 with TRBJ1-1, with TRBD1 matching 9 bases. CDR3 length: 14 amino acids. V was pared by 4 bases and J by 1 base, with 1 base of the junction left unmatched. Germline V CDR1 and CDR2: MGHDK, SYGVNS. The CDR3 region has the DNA TGTGCCAGCAGTGGGGGACAGGGGAACACTGAAGCTTTCTTT. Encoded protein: CASSGGQGNTEAFF.